The sequence of this T cell receptor (beta chain) was determined in a study of T cell responses to AZD1222 COVID-19 vaccine. Notes on the study in general: White British ancestry dominated among donors, who included more females, and clonal diversity was possibly underestimated. The study identified only a handful of AZD1222 recipients as seropositive at baseline. Nearly half of the spike-specific TCRs reportedly recognize variant regions that carry no mutations. After the peak T cell response, and only then, were repertoires sampled.

Trimming pared 0 bases from V and 0 bases from J, leaving 13 bases between. Germline V gene lookup returns CDR1 SGHDT and CDR2 YYEEEE. This CDR3 has 17 residues. Libraries were prepared by immunoSEQ multiplex PCR; TCRdb keeps only in-frame clonotypes and omits some of them. The sample holds 50,000 to 65,000 clones, 81% seen once. This clone was observed a few times. Antigen unknown. The clonotype comes from an adult who received the AZD1222 COVID-19 vaccine. The starting material was peripheral blood, obtained 28 days after the second AZD1222 dose. The chain employs TRBV5-6 and TRBJ1-5; D is unresolved. DNA of the CDR3: TGTGCCAGCAGCTTGGCCGGAACGGCGGTTAGCAATCAGCCCCAGCATTTT. Amino acid sequence: CASSLAGTAVSNQPQHF.